What follows is one T cell receptor beta chain and its context. The target antigen is unknown. Sequenced patients had shown CD8+CD57+ cell expansion by flow cytometry. The patients, all of them, had severe acquired aplastic anemia. This specimen belongs to a study of CD8+CD57+ T cells in acquired aplastic anemia. V lost 4 bases to trimming and J lost 7 bases, with 16 bases between them. CDR1 and CDR2 from the germline V gene are SNHLY and FYNNEI. The CDR3 sequence is 14 residues long. The TCR beta profiling, which covered VDJ combination and CDR3 sequence, was carried out using genomic DNA as the template. TCRdb ran MiXCR on the reads and lists one entry per CDR3 protein. This sample has under 200,000 distinct CDR3 sequences; around 47% occur once, and the top ten carry under 3.5%. Findings and limits, study-wide: Researchers report that 25 to 35 CD8+ CDR3 sequences appeared in both patients and controls. Patients were compared with controls for CD8+ Simpson's diversity, and no significant difference emerged.

The chain links TRBV2 to TRBJ1-2; D may be TRBD1 (5 bases). The sequencing input was sorted CD4+, CD8+, or CD8+CD57+ T cells (not recorded which) from PBMCs. The clonotype originates from a human donor with aplastic anemia. CDR3 DNA sequence: TGTGCCAGCAGTGCACAGGTCAGTGGCGGTGGCTACACCTTC. It specifies CASSAQVSGGGYTF.